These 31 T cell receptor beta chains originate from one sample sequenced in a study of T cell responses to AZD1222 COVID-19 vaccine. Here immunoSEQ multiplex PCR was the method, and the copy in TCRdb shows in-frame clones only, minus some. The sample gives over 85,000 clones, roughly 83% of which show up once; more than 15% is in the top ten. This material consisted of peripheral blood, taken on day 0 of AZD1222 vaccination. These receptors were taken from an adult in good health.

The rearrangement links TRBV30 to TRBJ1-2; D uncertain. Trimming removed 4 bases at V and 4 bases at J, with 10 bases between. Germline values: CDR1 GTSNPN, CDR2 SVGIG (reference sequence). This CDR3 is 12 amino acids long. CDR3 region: CAWTNLFYGYTF. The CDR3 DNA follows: TGTGCCTGGACTAACCTCTTCTATGGCTACACCTTC.

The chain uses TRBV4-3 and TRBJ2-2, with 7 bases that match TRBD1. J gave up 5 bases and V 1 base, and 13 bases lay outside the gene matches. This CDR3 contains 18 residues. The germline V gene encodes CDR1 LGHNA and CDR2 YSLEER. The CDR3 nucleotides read TGCGCCAGCAGCCAAGTCCCTCTCCGGACAGGCGGAACCGGGGAGCTGTTTTTT. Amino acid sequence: CASSQVPLRTGGTGELFF.

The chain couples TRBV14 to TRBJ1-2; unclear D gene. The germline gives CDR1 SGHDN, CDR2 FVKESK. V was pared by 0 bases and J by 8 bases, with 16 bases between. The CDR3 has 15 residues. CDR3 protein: CASSQEGRHGSGYTF. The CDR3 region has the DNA TGTGCCAGCAGCCAAGAGGGCAGACACGGGAGCGGCTACACCTTC.

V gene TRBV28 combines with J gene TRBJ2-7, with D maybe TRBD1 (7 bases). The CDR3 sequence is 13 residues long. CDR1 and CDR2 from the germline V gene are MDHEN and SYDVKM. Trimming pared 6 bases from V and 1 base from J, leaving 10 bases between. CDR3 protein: CASRPGGSYEQYF. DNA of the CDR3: TGTGCCAGCAGGCCAGGGGGGTCCTACGAGCAGTACTTC.

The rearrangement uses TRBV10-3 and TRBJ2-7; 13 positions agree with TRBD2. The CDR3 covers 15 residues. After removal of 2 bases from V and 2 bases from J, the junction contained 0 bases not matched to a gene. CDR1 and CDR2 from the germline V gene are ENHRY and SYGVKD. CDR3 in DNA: TGTGCCATCAGTGAGGGACTAGCGGGAGCCTACGAGCAGTACTTC. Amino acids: CAISEGLAGAYEQYF.

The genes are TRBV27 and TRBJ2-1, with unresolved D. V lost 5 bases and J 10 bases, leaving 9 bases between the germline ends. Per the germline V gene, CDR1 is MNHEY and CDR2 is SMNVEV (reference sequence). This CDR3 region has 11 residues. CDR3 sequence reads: CASSLLEEQFF. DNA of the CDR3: TGTGCCAGCAGTCTCCTCGAGGAGCAGTTCTTC.

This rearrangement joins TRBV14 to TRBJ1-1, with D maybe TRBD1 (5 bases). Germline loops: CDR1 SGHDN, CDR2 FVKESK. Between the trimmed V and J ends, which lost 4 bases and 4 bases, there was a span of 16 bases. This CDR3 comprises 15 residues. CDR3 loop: CASSLRGNVGTEAFF. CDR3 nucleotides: TGTGCCAGCAGCCTTAGGGGCAATGTGGGCACTGAAGCTTTCTTT.

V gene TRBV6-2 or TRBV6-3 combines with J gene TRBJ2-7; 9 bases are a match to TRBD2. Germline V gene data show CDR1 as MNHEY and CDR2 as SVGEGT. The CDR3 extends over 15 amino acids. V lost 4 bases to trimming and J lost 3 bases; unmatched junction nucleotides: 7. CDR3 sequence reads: CASSSPGTSRYEQYF. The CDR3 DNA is TGTGCCAGCAGTTCCCCCGGGACTAGCCGCTACGAGCAGTACTTC.

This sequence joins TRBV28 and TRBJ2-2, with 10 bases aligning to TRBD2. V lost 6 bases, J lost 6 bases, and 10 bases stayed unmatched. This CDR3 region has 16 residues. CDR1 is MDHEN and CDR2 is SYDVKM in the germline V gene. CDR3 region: CASSRRSGRAPGELFF. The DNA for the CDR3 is TGTGCCAGCAGCCGGAGGAGCGGGAGGGCCCCCGGGGAGCTGTTTTTT.

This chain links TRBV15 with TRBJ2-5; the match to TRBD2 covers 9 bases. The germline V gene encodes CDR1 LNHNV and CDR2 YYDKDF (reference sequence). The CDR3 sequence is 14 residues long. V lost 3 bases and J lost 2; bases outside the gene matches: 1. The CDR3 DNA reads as TGTGCCACCAGCAGCGCGGGGGGGCAAGAGACCCAGTACTTC. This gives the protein CATSSAGGQETQYF. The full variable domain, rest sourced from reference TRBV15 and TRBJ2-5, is DAMVIQNPRYQVTQFGKPVTLSCSQTLNHNVMYWYQQKSSQAPKLLFHYYDKDFNNEADTPDNFQSRRPNTSFCFLDIRSPGLGDTAMYLCATSSAGGQETQYFGPGTRLLVL.

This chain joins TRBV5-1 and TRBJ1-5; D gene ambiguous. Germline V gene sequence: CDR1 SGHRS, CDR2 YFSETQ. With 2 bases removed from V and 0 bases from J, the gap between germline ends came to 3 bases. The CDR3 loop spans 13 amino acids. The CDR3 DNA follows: TGCGCCAGCAGCTTTGATAGCAATCAGCCCCAGCATTTT. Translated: CASSFDSNQPQHF.

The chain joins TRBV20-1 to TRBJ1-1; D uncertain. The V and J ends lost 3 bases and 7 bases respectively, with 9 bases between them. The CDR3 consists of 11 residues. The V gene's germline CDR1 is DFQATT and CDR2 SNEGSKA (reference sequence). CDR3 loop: CSARPENEAFF. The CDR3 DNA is TGCAGTGCTAGGCCCGAGAATGAAGCTTTCTTT.

CDR3 coding DNA: TGTGCCAGCAGCGCCTCGACGGGCTTTGGGGTCGAGCAGTACTTC. Its translation: CASSASTGFGVEQYF. This chain joins TRBV9 and TRBJ2-7; D gene unclear. This CDR3 spans 15 amino acids. Trimming took off 3 bases at V and 6 bases at J, with 19 bases between the two ends. Germline CDR1 and CDR2: SGDLS and YYNGEE.

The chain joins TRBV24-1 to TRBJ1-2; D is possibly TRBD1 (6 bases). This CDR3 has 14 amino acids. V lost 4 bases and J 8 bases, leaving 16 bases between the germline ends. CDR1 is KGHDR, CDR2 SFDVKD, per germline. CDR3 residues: CATSDLSSGAGYTF. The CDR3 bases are TGTGCCACCAGTGACCTATCTTCAGGGGCGGGCTACACCTTC.

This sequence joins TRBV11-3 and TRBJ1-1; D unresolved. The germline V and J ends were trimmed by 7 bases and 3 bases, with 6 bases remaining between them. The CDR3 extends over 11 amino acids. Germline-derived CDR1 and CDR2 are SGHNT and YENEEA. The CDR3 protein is CASIEDTEAFF. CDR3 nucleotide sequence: TGTGCCAGCATTGAGGACACTGAAGCTTTCTTT.

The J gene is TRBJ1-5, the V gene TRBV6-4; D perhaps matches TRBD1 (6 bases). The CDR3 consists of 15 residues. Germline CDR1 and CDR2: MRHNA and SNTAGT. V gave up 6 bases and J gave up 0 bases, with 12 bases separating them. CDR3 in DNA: TGTGCCAGCAGGATACAGGGAAATAGCAATCAGCCCCAGCATTTT. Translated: CASRIQGNSNQPQHF.

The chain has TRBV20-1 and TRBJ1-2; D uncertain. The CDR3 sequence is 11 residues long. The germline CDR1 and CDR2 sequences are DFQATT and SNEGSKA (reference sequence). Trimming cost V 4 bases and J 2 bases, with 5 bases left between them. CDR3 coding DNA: TGCAGTGCTACACGGAACTATGGCTACACCTTC. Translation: CSATRNYGYTF.

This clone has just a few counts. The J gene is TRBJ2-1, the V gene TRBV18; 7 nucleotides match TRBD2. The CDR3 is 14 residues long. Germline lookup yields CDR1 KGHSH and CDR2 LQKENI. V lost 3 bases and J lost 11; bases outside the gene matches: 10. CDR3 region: CASSPSGLGGKQFF. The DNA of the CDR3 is TGTGCCAGCTCACCCTCCGGACTAGGCGGGAAGCAGTTCTTC.

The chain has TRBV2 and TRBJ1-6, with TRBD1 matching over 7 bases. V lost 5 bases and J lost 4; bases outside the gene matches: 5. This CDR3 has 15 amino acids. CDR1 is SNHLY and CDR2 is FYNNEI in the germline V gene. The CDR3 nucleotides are TGTGCCAGCAGTATGAACAGGGGATATAATTCACCCCTCCACTTT. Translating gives CASSMNRGYNSPLHF.

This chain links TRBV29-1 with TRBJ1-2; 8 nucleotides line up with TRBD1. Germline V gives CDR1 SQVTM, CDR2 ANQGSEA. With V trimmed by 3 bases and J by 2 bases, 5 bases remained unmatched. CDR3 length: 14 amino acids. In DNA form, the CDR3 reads TGCAGCGTTGAGTCCGGACAGGGAAACTATGGCTACACCTTC. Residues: CSVESGQGNYGYTF.

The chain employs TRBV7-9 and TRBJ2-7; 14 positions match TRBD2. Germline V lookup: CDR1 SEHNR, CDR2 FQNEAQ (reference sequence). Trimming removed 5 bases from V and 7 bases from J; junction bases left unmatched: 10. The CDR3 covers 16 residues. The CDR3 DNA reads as TGTGCCAGCAGCCCCTGGGGACTAGCGGGAGTAGGTGAGCAGTACTTC. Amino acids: CASSPWGLAGVGEQYF.

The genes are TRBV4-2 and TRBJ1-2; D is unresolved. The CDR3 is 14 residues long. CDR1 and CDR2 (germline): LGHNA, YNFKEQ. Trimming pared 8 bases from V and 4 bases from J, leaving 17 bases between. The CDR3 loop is CASARGGLSYGYTF. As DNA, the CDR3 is TGTGCCAGCGCCCGGGGAGGGTTGAGCTATGGCTACACCTTC.

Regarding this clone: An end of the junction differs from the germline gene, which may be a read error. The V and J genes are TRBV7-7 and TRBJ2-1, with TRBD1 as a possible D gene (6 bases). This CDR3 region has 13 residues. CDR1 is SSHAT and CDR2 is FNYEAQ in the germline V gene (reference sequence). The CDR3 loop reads CASSYNRDNEQFF. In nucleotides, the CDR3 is TGTGCTAGCAGCTACAACAGGGACAATGAGCAGTTCTTC.

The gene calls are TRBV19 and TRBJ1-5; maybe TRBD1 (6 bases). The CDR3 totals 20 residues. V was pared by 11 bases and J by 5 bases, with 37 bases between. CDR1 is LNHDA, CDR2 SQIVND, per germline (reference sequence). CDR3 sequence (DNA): TGTGCCGGGTATGACTCTCCGAACGACAGGATGCGGCGTGAGGATCAGCCCCAGCATTTT. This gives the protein CAGYDSPNDRMRREDQPQHF.

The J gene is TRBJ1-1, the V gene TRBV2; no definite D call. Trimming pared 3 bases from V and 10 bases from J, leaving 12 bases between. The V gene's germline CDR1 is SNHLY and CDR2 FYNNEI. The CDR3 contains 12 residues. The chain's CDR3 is CASSESSKGAFF. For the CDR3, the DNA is TGTGCCAGCAGTGAGTCCTCAAAGGGAGCTTTCTTT.

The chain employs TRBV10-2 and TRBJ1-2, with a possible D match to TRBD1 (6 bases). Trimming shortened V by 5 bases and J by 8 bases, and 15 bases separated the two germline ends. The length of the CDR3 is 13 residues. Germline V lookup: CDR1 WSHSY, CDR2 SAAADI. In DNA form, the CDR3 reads TGCGCCAGCAGTCGGACAGCCAGCGGAGGCTACACCTTC. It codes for CASSRTASGGYTF.

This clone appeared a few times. CDR3 region: CASSRAGGRADTQYF. For the CDR3, the DNA is TGTGCCAGCAGTCGAGCGGGAGGTAGGGCAGATACGCAGTATTTT. The V and J genes are TRBV6-2 or TRBV6-3 and TRBJ2-3; TRBD2 matches 9 bases. The length of the CDR3 is 15 residues. Germline CDR1 and CDR2: MNHEY and SVGEGT. V dropped 5 bases and J dropped 4; count of bases not matched to a gene: 7.

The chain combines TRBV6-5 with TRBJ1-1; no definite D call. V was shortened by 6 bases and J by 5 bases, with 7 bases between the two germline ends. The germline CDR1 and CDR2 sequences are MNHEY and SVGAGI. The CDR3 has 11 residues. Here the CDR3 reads CASRSITEAFF. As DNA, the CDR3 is TGTGCCAGCAGGTCTATTACTGAAGCTTTCTTT.

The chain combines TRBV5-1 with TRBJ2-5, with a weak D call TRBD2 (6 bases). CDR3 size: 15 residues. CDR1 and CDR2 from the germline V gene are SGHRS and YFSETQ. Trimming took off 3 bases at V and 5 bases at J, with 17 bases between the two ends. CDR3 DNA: TGCGCCAGCAGCTCATGGACGACCAGCGGGGAGACCCAGTACTTC. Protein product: CASSSWTTSGETQYF.

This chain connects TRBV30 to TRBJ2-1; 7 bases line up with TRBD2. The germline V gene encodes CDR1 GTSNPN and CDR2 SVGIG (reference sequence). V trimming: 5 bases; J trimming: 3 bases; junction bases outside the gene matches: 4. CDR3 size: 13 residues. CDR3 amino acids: CAWDQRGYNEQFF. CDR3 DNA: TGTGCCTGGGACCAGCGGGGCTACAATGAGCAGTTCTTC.

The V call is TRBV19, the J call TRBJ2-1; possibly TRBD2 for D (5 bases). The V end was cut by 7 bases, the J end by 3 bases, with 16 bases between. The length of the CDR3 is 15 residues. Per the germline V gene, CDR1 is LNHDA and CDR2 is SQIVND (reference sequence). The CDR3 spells CASIRPGGRYNEQFF. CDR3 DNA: TGTGCCAGTATCAGACCTGGCGGGCGCTACAATGAGCAGTTCTTC.